Only a few counts were recorded for the clone carrying this T cell receptor beta chain. As yet, its antigen is unknown. The investigators reverse transcribed all of the isolated RNA, so they sequenced expressed TCRB transcripts. The data were produced by immunoSEQ multiplex PCR, yet TCRdb's version contains in-frame clones alone and is incomplete. Of around 150,000 clones listed, about 8.3% were seen once; the top ten hold approximately 0.54%. The source of the sample is a study of beta chain features in type 1 diabetes. Study results and limitations: Shortening that was moderate but significant affected the TCRB CDR3s of Type 1 diabetes patients in all four CD4+ subsets.

The sample consisted of central memory CD4+ T cells from blood. The sequence was obtained from a woman aged 18-29 years with type 1 diabetes.

CDR3 nucleotide sequence: TGCGCCAGCAGTCCCGGGGCGGGACTCAATCAGCCCCAGCATTTT. Protein product: CASSPGAGLNQPQHF. The rearrangement links TRBV5-1 to TRBJ1-5, with D maybe TRBD1 (5 bases). Trimming stripped 5 bases from V and 3 bases from J, with 15 bases between. The CDR3 length is 15 residues. CDR1 is SGHRS and CDR2 is YFSETQ in the germline V gene.